A selection of T cell receptor beta chains follows, all from one sample in a study of blood T cell repertoires in COVID-19. Assay used: immunoSEQ multiplex PCR; TCRdb lists only in-frame clones, some missing. This sample has 150,000 to 200,000 clones; about 90% occur once, and the top ten carry more than 8.5%. What was sequenced was PBMCs or T cells enriched from blood (not recorded which). The receptor set was obtained from a woman aged 18-29 years who had recovered from COVID-19. CDR3s include the opening cysteine and the closing phenylalanine or tryptophan.

j_call | v_call | cdr3_aa
TRBJ2-6 | TRBV2 | CASVTEPASGANVLTF
TRBJ1-1 | TRBV19 | CASSTEGATEAFF
TRBJ2-1 | TRBV9 | CASSVRRDSGRHNEQFF
TRBJ2-1 | TRBV7-9 | CASSLEGGRDNEQFF
TRBJ2-1 | TRBV4-2 | CASSQDRLAPYNEQFF
TRBJ1-4 | TRBV7-9 | CASSTRTGPNEKLFF
TRBJ1-5 | TRBV5-1 | CASSRWTADQPQHF
TRBJ2-7 | TRBV29-1 | CSARTGPYEQYF
TRBJ1-2 | TRBV19 | CASTKPGLPNYGYTF
TRBJ2-1 | TRBV9 | CASSATGGGQNEQFF
TRBJ1-2 | TRBV10-3 | CAISGLGVPDYGYTF
TRBJ2-5 | TRBV2 | CASSEQGQETQYF
TRBJ2-3 | TRBV4-1 | CASSPLFERGPSTDTQYF
TRBJ2-7 | TRBV25-1 | CASSEYRQGAYEQYF
TRBJ1-5 | TRBV19 | CASSISRGRDSNQPQHF
TRBJ2-7 | TRBV24-1 | CATSDPSGSPYEQYF
TRBJ2-1 | TRBV5-4 | CASSLFGGMTYNEQFF
TRBJ1-1 | TRBV15 | CATSGFGAEAFF
TRBJ2-2 | TRBV5-1 | CASSLAASNTGELFF
TRBJ2-3 | TRBV4-2 | CASSQEFQSTDTQYF
TRBJ2-7 | TRBV2 | CASLRQSSYEQYF
TRBJ2-1 | TRBV5-1 | CASSPAGEPLYNEQFF
TRBJ2-7 | TRBV14 | CASSQGTGRYEQYF
TRBJ1-2 | TRBV6-5 | CASIQSGGTHGYTF
TRBJ1-4 | TRBV5-1 | CASKQQATNEKLFF
TRBJ1-1 | TRBV19 | CASNPFGGNTEAFF
TRBJ1-2 | TRBV4-2 | CASSQDAGWGQATYGYTF
TRBJ2-7 | TRBV6-1 | CASSEGLAPSYEQYF
TRBJ2-1 | TRBV18 | CASSPPGQSYNEQFF
TRBJ1-2 | TRBV4-3 | CASSQGDRPYYGYTF
TRBJ2-7 | TRBV3-1/TRBV3-2 | CASSQGASYEQYF
TRBJ2-2 | TRBV28 | CASDALAGGNTGELFF
TRBJ2-5 | TRBV3-1/TRBV3-2 | CASSIRGGQETQYF
TRBJ1-1 | TRBV5-1 | CASSGGTGSEAFF
TRBJ2-7 | TRBV27 | CASMLDRGSPYEQYF
TRBJ1-1 | TRBV9 | CASSALTLGGEAFF
TRBJ1-5 | TRBV28 | CASQVAGQPQHF
TRBJ2-7 | TRBV28 | CASSLSGLKTYEQYF
TRBJ2-7 | TRBV5-5 | CASSSHRGSYEQYF
TRBJ1-1 | TRBV7-9 | CASSLWDRGGPEAFF